One sample yielded the 5 T cell receptor beta chains listed below, sequenced in a study of CD8 T cells in Susac syndrome. After extraction with the RNeasy kit, roughly 0.45 to 1 ug of the RNA was reverse transcribed using random hexamers. TCRdb re-called the immunoSEQ multiplex PCR reads through MiXCR, storing one row per CDR3 protein. The table lists around 130,000 distinct CDR3 sequences, about 93% of them singletons. Sequencing was performed on CD8+ T cells from PBMCs. These receptors all come from a human donor with Susac syndrome.

The chain is built from TRBV29-1 and TRBJ2-7; 8 nucleotides match TRBD2. This CDR3 has 13 amino acids. Germline trimming cut 2 bases from V and 0 bases from J; bases unmatched to any gene: 0. Germline V gene sequence: CDR1 SQVTM, CDR2 ANQGSEA. Here the CDR3 DNA reads TGCAGCGTTGAAAGCGGGAGCTCCTACGAGCAGTACTTC. Translation: CSVESGSSYEQYF.

The chain joins TRBV29-1 to TRBJ2-1, with TRBD1 as a possible D gene (6 bases). Germline CDR1 reads SQVTM; CDR2 reads ANQGSEA. Trimming removed 2 bases at V and 8 bases at J, with 19 bases between. This CDR3 is built from 15 residues. DNA of the CDR3: TGCAGCGTTGAACGGAAGAGCCTCAGGGGCGATGAGCAGTTCTTC. Its protein product is CSVERKSLRGDEQFF.

The V call is TRBV7-8, the J call TRBJ2-3; 11 bases agree with TRBD2. Unmatched junction bases numbered 12, after V lost 4 bases and J lost 6 bases. The CDR3 is 17 amino acids. Germline V lookup: CDR1 SGHVS, CDR2 FQNEAQ. CDR3 nucleotide sequence: TGTGCCAGCAGCTATACGGAACTAGCGGGAGATATCGATACGCAGTATTTT. Translated, it gives CASSYTELAGDIDTQYF.

The rearrangement uses TRBV2 and TRBJ2-1; 12 nucleotides match TRBD2. The CDR3 length is 15 residues. V trimming: 5 bases; J trimming: 4 bases; junction bases outside the gene matches: 3. From germline, CDR1 is SNHLY and CDR2 FYNNEI. CDR3 nucleotide sequence: TGTGCCAGCAGTCTCCTAGCGGGGGGGTACAATGAGCAGTTCTTC. Amino acids: CASSLLAGGYNEQFF.

The gene calls are TRBV30 and TRBJ1-2; 7 bases map to TRBD1. The CDR3 contains 12 residues. V lost 1 base, J lost 8 bases, and 4 bases stayed unmatched. Germline loops: CDR1 GTSNPN, CDR2 SVGIG (reference sequence). CDR3 amino acids: CAWSETGYGYTF. CDR3 sequence (DNA): TGTGCCTGGAGTGAGACAGGGTACGGCTACACCTTC. The full variable domain, its missing parts supplied by reference TRBV30 and TRBJ1-2, is SQTIHQWPATLVQPVGSPLSLECTVEGTSNPNLYWYRQAAGRGLQLLFYSVGIGQISSEVPQNLSASRPQDRQFILSSKKLLLSDSGFYLCAWSETGYGYTFGSGTRLTVV.